These 26 T cell receptor beta chains were sequenced from one sample in a study of shared clonotypes between healthy human individuals. The table came from immunoSEQ multiplex PCR; TCRdb's copy has only in-frame clones and leaves some out. In the table there are just over 95,000 clones, approximately 61% of which are singletons. Sequenced input: memory CD8+ T cells sorted from blood. The subset denotes: CD45RO+ cells pooled with CCR7-negative TemRA cells. These receptors all stem from a man younger than 45 in good health.

This clone appeared a single time. This chain links TRBV7-9 with TRBJ2-7, with a tentative D call TRBD2 (7 bases). The CDR3 covers 17 residues. The V end was cut by 2 bases, the J end by 2 bases, with 19 bases between. Germline CDR1 SEHNR, CDR2 FQNEAQ (reference sequence). The CDR3 loop is CASSLKLGGAGAYEQYF. CDR3 coding DNA: TGTGCCAGCAGCTTAAAGCTGGGGGGGGCAGGTGCCTACGAGCAGTACTTC. The full variable domain, with the rest looked up from reference TRBV7-9 and TRBJ2-7, is DTGVSQNPRHKITKRGQNVTFRCDPISEHNRLYWYRQTLGQGPEFLTYFQNEAQLEKSRLLSDRFSAERPKGSFSTLEIQRTEQGDSAMYLCASSLKLGGAGAYEQYFGPGTRLTVT.

CDR3 bases: TGTGCCAGCAGTGAACGAGAGTCGGGAAACACCATATATTTT. It codes for CASSERESGNTIYF. The chain combines TRBV6-1 with TRBJ1-3; D uncertain. Per the germline V gene, CDR1 is MNHNS and CDR2 is SASEGT. The length of the CDR3 is 14 residues. The V end lost 2 bases, the J end lost 4 bases, and 9 bases lay between the germline ends.

V and J are TRBV29-1 and TRBJ2-5, with D hard to call. Per germline, CDR1 SQVTM and CDR2 ANQGSEA. Trimming cost V 2 bases and J 7 bases, with 8 bases left between them. CDR3 length: 11 amino acids. The CDR3 nucleotides read TGCAGCGTTGAAATCCCCGGGACCCAGTACTTC. Translating gives CSVEIPGTQYF.

This clone was counted only a few times. V gene TRBV25-1 combines with J gene TRBJ2-3, with 9 nucleotides matching TRBD1. The V gene's germline CDR1 is MGHDK and CDR2 SYGVNS. CDR3 length equals 16 residues. V was pared by 4 bases and J by 5 bases, with 10 bases of the junction left unmatched. CDR3 in amino acids: CASSGPKQGAKDTQYF. The CDR3 region has the DNA TGTGCCAGCAGTGGGCCGAAACAGGGGGCAAAAGATACGCAGTATTTT.

This sequence joins TRBV10-2 and TRBJ2-1; the D gene is possibly TRBD2 (6 bases). With 4 bases removed from V and 3 bases from J, the gap between germline ends came to 19 bases. The germline CDR1 and CDR2 sequences are WSHSY and SAAADI. CDR3 length: 17 amino acids. The CDR3, as DNA: TGCGCCAGCAGTGTGGATCCCGGGGGTAGGTTCTACAATGAGCAGTTCTTC. Amino acid sequence: CASSVDPGGRFYNEQFF.

This clone occurred many times. The rearrangement uses TRBV7-9 and TRBJ2-7; no clear D gene. This CDR3 spans 12 amino acids. Germline CDR1 reads SEHNR; CDR2 reads FQNEAQ (reference sequence). The V end lost 5 bases, the J end lost 7 bases, and 12 bases lay between the germline ends. CDR3 nucleotides: TGTGCCAGCAGCCCCGGAAATGGGGAGCAGTACTTC. It translates to CASSPGNGEQYF. Full variable domain (remainder filled in from reference TRBV7-9 and TRBJ2-7): DTGVSQNPRHKITKRGQNVTFRCDPISEHNRLYWYRQTLGQGPEFLTYFQNEAQLEKSRLLSDRFSAERPKGSFSTLEIQRTEQGDSAMYLCASSPGNGEQYFGPGTRLTVT.

V is TRBV6-6 and J is TRBJ2-1, with D possibly being TRBD2 (6 bases). The CDR3 consists of 16 residues. V was clipped by 4 bases and J by 3 bases, with 16 bases between them. From germline, CDR1 is MNHNY and CDR2 SVGAGI (reference sequence). The CDR3 here is CASSSAGWGHYNEQFF. The CDR3 nucleotides read TGTGCCAGCAGTTCGGCGGGGTGGGGCCACTACAATGAGCAGTTCTTC.

The V gene is TRBV27, the J gene TRBJ2-7; either TRBD1 or TRBD2 may fit D (5 bases each). CDR1 is MNHEY, CDR2 SMNVEV, per germline (reference sequence). The CDR3 sequence is 13 residues long. The V end lost 7 bases, the J end lost 0 bases, and 10 bases lay between the germline ends. As DNA, the CDR3 is TGTGCCAGCAATGGGGGATCCTCCTACGAGCAGTACTTC. Translated: CASNGGSSYEQYF.

The chain joins TRBV10-2 to TRBJ2-7; 8 bases fit TRBD2. The CDR3 length is 13 residues. The V and J ends lost 8 bases and 4 bases, in that order; junction bases with no gene match: 7. CDR1 and CDR2 (germline): WSHSY, SAAADI. This chain's CDR3 is CASCSGTEYEQYF. Here the CDR3 DNA reads TGCGCCAGCTGTAGCGGGACCGAATACGAGCAGTACTTC.

The chain uses TRBV5-8 and TRBJ2-7; 11 positions match TRBD1. Germline CDR1 is SGHTS and CDR2 is YDEGEE. CDR3 length: 16 residues. V lost 4 bases and J lost 5; bases outside the gene matches: 11. The CDR3 loop is CASSRWTGGHSDEQYF. The DNA for the CDR3 is TGTGCCAGCAGCCGTTGGACAGGGGGCCATAGTGACGAGCAGTACTTC.

V is TRBV6-4 and J is TRBJ2-1; 11 nucleotides align to TRBD2. There are 15 residues in the CDR3. The germline V gene encodes CDR1 MRHNA and CDR2 SNTAGT. Germline trimming cut 3 bases from V and 10 bases from J; bases unmatched to any gene: 8. The CDR3 spells CASSELAGEGREQFF. CDR3 nucleotide sequence: TGTGCCAGCAGTGAACTAGCGGGAGAGGGGCGGGAGCAGTTCTTC.

The chain employs TRBV14 and TRBJ1-4, with a possible D match to TRBD1 (6 bases). This CDR3 contains 16 residues. With 2 bases removed from V and 2 bases from J, the gap between germline ends came to 12 bases. CDR1 SGHDN and CDR2 FVKESK come from the germline V gene. Written as DNA, the CDR3 is TGTGCCAGCAGCCAATATACAGGGATCACTAATGAAAAACTGTTTTTT. This sequence encodes CASSQYTGITNEKLFF.

The chain recombines TRBV6-5 with TRBJ2-5; D not resolved. There are 14 residues in the CDR3. CDR1 is MNHEY, CDR2 SVGAGI, per germline. The V end lost 3 bases, the J end lost 7 bases, and 15 bases lay between the germline ends. The CDR3 region has the DNA TGTGCCAGCAGTTATGCCGGGCACAGAAGGACCCAGTACTTC. Amino acids: CASSYAGHRRTQYF.

The rearrangement links TRBV5-6 to TRBJ2-5; D may correspond to TRBD1 or TRBD2 (5 bases each). The closer fit of TRBJ2-7 to the DNA end suggests the J call may be wrong. The CDR3 length is 13 residues. CDR1 SGHDT and CDR2 YYEEEE come from the germline V gene. CDR3 sequence reads: CASSLGDPYEQYF. The DNA of the CDR3 is TGTGCCAGCAGCTTGGGGGACCCTTACGAGCAGTACTTC.

CDR3 sequence: CASSSLAVIAGGPDEQFF. The CDR3 coding sequence is TGTGCCAGCAGTTCCTTAGCCGTTATAGCGGGAGGGCCCGATGAGCAGTTCTTC. V usage is TRBV27 and J usage is TRBJ2-1, with TRBD2 matching 11 bases. CDR1 and CDR2 (germline): MNHEY, SMNVEV (reference sequence). There are 18 residues in the CDR3. J lost 8 bases, V lost 4 bases, and 16 bases had no gene match.

V is TRBV4-1 and J is TRBJ1-1, with D possibly TRBD1 on 5 matching bases. V lost 1 base and J lost 5, with 17 bases in between. The CDR3 sequence is 16 residues long. Germline lookup yields CDR1 MGHRA and CDR2 YSYEKL. The CDR3 loop is CASSQGRVGGATEAFF. CDR3 nucleotides: TGCGCCAGCAGCCAAGGTCGGGTCGGGGGTGCGACTGAAGCTTTCTTT.

A few counts support this clone. The sample contains more than one DNA sequence encoding this CDR3. V is TRBV7-9 and J is TRBJ1-5; 7 positions agree with TRBD1. CDR1 is SEHNR, CDR2 FQNEAQ, per germline (reference sequence). V trimming: 1 base; J trimming: 0 bases; junction bases outside the gene matches: 0. The CDR3 runs to 15 residues. The chain's CDR3 is CASSLGDSSNQPQHF. The CDR3 DNA is TGTGCCAGCAGCTTAGGGGACAGTAGCAATCAGCCCCAGCATTTT.

V and J are TRBV5-4 and TRBJ2-3; 11 bases are shared with TRBD2. CDR3 length: 16 amino acids. Germline loops: CDR1 SGHNT, CDR2 YYREEE (reference sequence). V trimming: 5 bases; J trimming: 5 bases; junction bases outside the gene matches: 10. CDR3 in amino acids: CASSQTLAGVLDTQYF. DNA for the CDR3: TGTGCCAGCAGTCAGACACTAGCGGGAGTTTTAGATACGCAGTATTTT. Full variable domain (remainder filled in from reference TRBV5-4 and TRBJ2-3): ETGVTQSPTHLIKTRGQQVTLRCSSQSGHNTVSWYQQALGQGPQFIFQYYREEENGRGNFPPRFSGLQFPNYSSELNVNALELDDSALYLCASSQTLAGVLDTQYFGPGTRLTVL.

The chain carries TRBV5-8 and TRBJ2-3; 7 bases are a match to TRBD2. J was trimmed by 0 bases and V by 7 bases; bases with no gene match: 8. From germline, CDR1 is SGHTS and CDR2 YDEGEE. This CDR3 is 15 amino acids long. DNA of the CDR3: TGTGCCAGCGACTTCCTAGCGGCTAGCACAGATACGCAGTATTTT. Translation: CASDFLAASTDTQYF.

This clone has more than one count but fewer than ten. The gene calls are TRBV2 and TRBJ1-4; D is undetermined. Germline V CDR1 and CDR2: SNHLY, FYNNEI. Trimming pared 3 bases from V and 8 bases from J, leaving 10 bases between. The CDR3 loop spans 13 amino acids. In DNA, the CDR3 is TGTGCCAGCAGTGATCTTCGCGGGGAAAAACTGTTTTTT. Its translation is CASSDLRGEKLFF.

The chain has TRBV27 and TRBJ2-7; 7 bases match TRBD2. CDR1 is MNHEY and CDR2 is SMNVEV in the germline V gene (reference sequence). This CDR3 contains 14 residues. V trimming: 5 bases; J trimming: 2 bases; junction bases outside the gene matches: 6. The CDR3 is CASSPGRGPYEQYF. DNA for the CDR3: TGTGCCAGCAGTCCAGGGAGGGGACCCTACGAGCAGTACTTC.

V is TRBV6-5 and J is TRBJ2-3; D is unresolved. Trimming took 2 bases from V and 1 from J, leaving 4 bases between them. The V gene's germline CDR1 is MNHEY and CDR2 SVGAGI. The CDR3 extends over 13 amino acids. The DNA for the CDR3 is TGTGCCAGCAGTTACAAGGGCACAGATACGCAGTATTTT. Encoded protein: CASSYKGTDTQYF.

The chain has TRBV4-2 and TRBJ1-1, with TRBD1 identical over 9 bases. V lost 0 bases and J lost 5; bases outside the gene matches: 4. Looked up from germline, CDR1 is LGHNA and CDR2 is YNFKEQ. The CDR3 has 15 residues. CDR3 coding DNA: TGTGCCAGCAGCCAAGATCGGACAGGGGATACTGAAGCTTTCTTT. Translating gives CASSQDRTGDTEAFF.

This clone was seen only once. The chain joins TRBV28 to TRBJ2-7; 12 bases fit TRBD2. The CDR3 consists of 15 residues. The V gene's germline CDR1 is MDHEN and CDR2 SYDVKM. With 7 bases clipped from V and 3 bases from J, the junction kept 7 bases outside the gene matches. CDR3 coding DNA: TGTGCCAGCACCAAAATGACTAGCGGGAGCTACGAGCAGTACTTC. As protein: CASTKMTSGSYEQYF.

This chain links TRBV2 with TRBJ2-7; D is unresolved. CDR3 length: 12 amino acids. V shed 4 bases and J shed 6 bases, with 10 bases lying between them. Germline-derived CDR1 and CDR2 are SNHLY and FYNNEI. The CDR3 bases are TGTGCCAGCAGTGGACGCTTTGGCGAGCAGTACTTC. Its protein is CASSGRFGEQYF. The entire variable domain, with the rest obtained from reference TRBV2 and TRBJ2-7, is as follows: EPEVTQTPSHQVTQMGQEVILRCVPISNHLYFYWYRQILGQKVEFLVSFYNNEISEKSEIFDDQFSVERPDGSNFTLKIRSTKLEDSAMYFCASSGRFGEQYFGPGTRLTVT.

The chain is built from TRBV4-3 and TRBJ2-7, with D maybe TRBD1 (6 bases). The CDR3 contains 15 residues. Germline CDR1 is LGHNA and CDR2 is YSLEER. The V end lost 3 bases, the J end lost 2 bases, and 14 bases lay between the germline ends. The CDR3 coding sequence is TGCGCCAGCAGCCACAATCCGACAGGAGCCTACGAGCAGTACTTC. It codes for CASSHNPTGAYEQYF.